The text below deals with one TCR beta chain. Its antigen is currently unknown. This record comes from a study of CD8 T cells in ankylosing spondylitis. Study findings and constraints: In the blood and synovial fluid of reactive arthritis, some motif variants had been previously reported. Disease-associated clones were CD8+ and fairly uncommon in peripheral blood.

Researchers built TCR beta libraries using quantitative 5'-RACE with molecular barcodes. TCRdb processed the 5' RACE reads anew with MiXCR; each CDR3 protein has one entry. The sample consists of 150,000 to 250,000 distinct CDR3 sequences, roughly 13% of them appearing once. Germline V lookup: CDR1 LNHDA, CDR2 SQIVND (reference sequence). The CDR3 has 14 residues. With V trimmed by 4 bases and J by 6 bases, 4 bases remained unmatched. Input material: blood, either unsorted or a sorted T cell fraction (not recorded which). The source of this sequence is a male donor with ankylosing spondylitis or in good health (not recorded which). The V gene is TRBV19, the J gene TRBJ1-5; 9 nucleotides match TRBD1. CDR3 nucleotide sequence: TGTGCCAGTAGTACGACAGGGGGAGGTCAGCCCCAGCATTTT. It specifies CASSTTGGGQPQHF. Together with reference TRBV19 and TRBJ1-5, the CDR3 gives the full variable domain: DGGITQSPKYLFRKEGQNVTLSCEQNLNHDAMYWYRQDPGQGLRLIYYSQIVNDFQKGDIAEGYSVSREKKESFPLTVTSAQKNPTAFYLCASSTTGGGQPQHFGDGTRLSIL.